The TCR beta chain under discussion was sequenced for a study of cytomegalovirus exposure and HLA in healthy donors. Overall study findings and caveats: In a later analysis, an Asian-associated ancestry cluster reportedly showed fewer N-insertions than the approximately 700-donor mean.

The CDR3 runs 15 residues. Per the germline V gene, CDR1 is SGDLS and CDR2 is YYNGEE. The J segment lost 5 bases and the V segment lost 4 bases, leaving 11 bases of the junction unmatched. Notes on this clone: Its specificity is not known.

PCR amplification relied on 60 Vbeta primers (plus 13 Jbeta primers). Data came from immunoSEQ multiplex PCR; TCRdb stores just in-frame clones and leaves some out. The sample yields 150,000 to 170,000 clones, about 83% seen once. This clonotype was obtained from a woman between 40 and 50 years old in good health and CMV-seronegative. The sample taken for sequencing was PBMCs. The chain carries TRBV9 and TRBJ2-7; 8 bases fit TRBD2. In nucleotides, the CDR3 is TGTGCCAGCAGCTCCAGGGCTAGCGGGTCGAACGAGCAGTACTTC. Its translation is CASSSRASGSNEQYF. Combining the CDR3 with reference TRBV9 and TRBJ2-7 gives the whole variable domain DSGVTQTPKHLITATGQRVTLRCSPRSGDLSVYWYQQSLDQGLQFLIQYYNGEERAKGNILERFSAQQFPDLHSELNLSSLELGDSALYFCASSSRASGSNEQYFGPGTRLTVT.